This T cell receptor beta chain was sequenced for a study of blood T cell repertoires in COVID-19. Clones were sequenced by immunoSEQ multiplex PCR, and TCRdb holds only the in-frame ones, with some missing. The sample contains tens of thousands of clones, 60% to 75% of which appear only once. This CDR3 region has 13 residues. The germline CDR1 and CDR2 sequences are LGHNA and YSLEER. The V and J ends lost 4 bases and 7 bases, in that order; junction bases with no gene match: 3. This receptor was taken from a middle-aged man with active or convalescent COVID-19. The rearrangement links TRBV4-3 to TRBJ1-4, with 7 positions matching TRBD1. The sample was peripheral blood. The CDR3 spells CASSLDRREKLFF. CDR3 nucleotide sequence: TGCGCCAGCAGCCTGGACAGGCGTGAAAAACTGTTTTTT.